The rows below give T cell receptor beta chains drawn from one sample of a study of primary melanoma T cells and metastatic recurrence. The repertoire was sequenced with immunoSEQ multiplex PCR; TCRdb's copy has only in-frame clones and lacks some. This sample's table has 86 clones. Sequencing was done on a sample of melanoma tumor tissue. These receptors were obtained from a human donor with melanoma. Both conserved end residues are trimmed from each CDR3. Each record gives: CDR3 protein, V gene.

CDR3aa: ASTIGGTSINEQF; v_gene: TRBV19
CDR3aa: ASKPPNTGELF; v_gene: TRBV6-8
CDR3aa: ASSSWDNNQPQH; v_gene: TRBV6-8
CDR3aa: ASSLTGGWETQY; v_gene: TRBV11-3
CDR3aa: ASSPRAGRDVSNEQF; v_gene: TRBV18
CDR3aa: ASSPQGNTGELF; v_gene: TRBV18
CDR3aa: ASSLGTGSYEQY; v_gene: TRBV10-2
CDR3aa: ASGRGEGNQPQH; v_gene: TRBV6-8
CDR3aa: ASSTRTGMVDTQY; v_gene: TRBV11-3
CDR3aa: ASSSMYAGTGVNEQF; v_gene: TRBV7-7
CDR3aa: ASSTTGGETQY; v_gene: TRBV19
CDR3aa: AITGGLGTEAF; v_gene: TRBV10-3
CDR3aa: SVSAGPGGETQY; v_gene: TRBV29-1
CDR3aa: ASTPGHMNTEAF; v_gene: TRBV6-8
CDR3aa: SVETASGQPQH; v_gene: TRBV29-1
CDR3aa: ASSTSGGAADTQY; v_gene: TRBV6-8
CDR3aa: ASSLTGRIGKNIQY; v_gene: TRBV6-8
CDR3aa: ASSYSENTEAF; v_gene: TRBV6-8
CDR3aa: ASSPARDRGYGYT; v_gene: TRBV1
CDR3aa: ATGPRGAREKLF; v_gene: TRBV15
CDR3aa: ASSGNTGELF; v_gene: TRBV6-8
CDR3aa: ASRAGTSHSPLH; v_gene: TRBV10-2
CDR3aa: ASNPGGQQETQY; v_gene: TRBV6-8
CDR3aa: ASSHDRGMNTEAF; v_gene: TRBV18